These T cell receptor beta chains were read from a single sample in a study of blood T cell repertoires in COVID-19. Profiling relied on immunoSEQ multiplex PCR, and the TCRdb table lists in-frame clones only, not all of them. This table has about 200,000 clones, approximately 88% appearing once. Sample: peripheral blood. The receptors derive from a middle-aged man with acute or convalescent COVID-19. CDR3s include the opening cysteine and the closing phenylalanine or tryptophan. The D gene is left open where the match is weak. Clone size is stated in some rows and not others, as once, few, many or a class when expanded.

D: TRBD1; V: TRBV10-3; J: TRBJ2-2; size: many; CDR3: CATGQGNTGELFF; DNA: TGTGCCACGGGACAGGGGAACACCGGGGAGCTGTTTTTT
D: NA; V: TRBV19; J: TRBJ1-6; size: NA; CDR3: CASSIAKRGGLPSYNSPLHF; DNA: TGTGCCAGTAGTATAGCAAAACGGGGGGGGCTACCCTCCTATAATTCACCCCTCCACTTT
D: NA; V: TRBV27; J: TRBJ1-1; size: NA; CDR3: CASSLLGLSEAFF; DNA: TGTGCCAGCAGTTTATTGGGACTCTCTGAAGCTTTCTTT
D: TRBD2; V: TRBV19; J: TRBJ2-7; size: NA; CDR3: CASSITTSGTYEQYF; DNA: TGTGCCAGTAGTATCACGACTAGCGGGACCTACGAGCAGTACTTC
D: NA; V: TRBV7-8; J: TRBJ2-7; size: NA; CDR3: CASSLLGVSDEQYF; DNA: TGTGCCAGCAGCTTACTCGGGGTTTCCGACGAGCAGTACTTC
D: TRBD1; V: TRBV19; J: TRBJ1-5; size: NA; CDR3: CASSNRQGVQPQHF; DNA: TGTGCCAGTAGTAACCGACAGGGTGTCCAGCCCCAGCATTTT
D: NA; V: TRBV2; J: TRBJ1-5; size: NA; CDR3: CASRGLLNQPQHF; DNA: TGTGCCAGCAGGGGACTCCTCAATCAGCCCCAGCATTTT
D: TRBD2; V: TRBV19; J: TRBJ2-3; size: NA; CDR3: CASKSTPRGRAEQYF; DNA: TGTGCCAGTAAATCAACGCCGCGCGGGAGGGCCGAGCAGTATTTT
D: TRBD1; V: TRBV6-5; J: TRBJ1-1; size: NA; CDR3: CASSRQGATEAFF; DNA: TGTGCCAGCAGCCGACAGGGGGCAACTGAAGCTTTCTTT
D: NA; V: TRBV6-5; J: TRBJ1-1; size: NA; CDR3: CASSWQENTEAFF; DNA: TGTGCCAGCAGTTGGCAGGAGAACACTGAAGCTTTCTTT
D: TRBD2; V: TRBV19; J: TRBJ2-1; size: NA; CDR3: CASRGLAVGDEQFF; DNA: TGTGCCAGTAGAGGCCTAGCGGTGGGGGATGAGCAGTTCTTC
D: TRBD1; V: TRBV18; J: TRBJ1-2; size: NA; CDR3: CASSLPGQGRGYTF; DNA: TGTGCCAGCTCACTACCGGGACAGGGTCGTGGCTACACCTTC
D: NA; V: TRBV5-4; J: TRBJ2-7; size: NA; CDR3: CASSLSLGSLGGEQYF; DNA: TGTGCCAGCAGCTTGAGTTTAGGTTCCCTCGGGGGCGAGCAGTACTTC
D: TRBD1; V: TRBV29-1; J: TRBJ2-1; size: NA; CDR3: CSVDRVYNEQFF; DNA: TGCAGCGTGGACAGGGTCTACAATGAGCAGTTCTTC
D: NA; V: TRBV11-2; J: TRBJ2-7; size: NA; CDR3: CASSIQVNEQYF; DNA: TGTGCCAGCAGCATCCAGGTTAATGAGCAGTACTTC
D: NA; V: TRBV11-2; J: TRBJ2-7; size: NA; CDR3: CASSPPNGGYEQYF; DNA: TGTGCCAGCAGCCCCCCAAACGGGGGCTACGAGCAGTACTTC
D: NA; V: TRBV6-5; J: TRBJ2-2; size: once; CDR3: CASTRGGQAGELFF; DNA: TGTGCCAGCACTAGGGGGGGGCAGGCCGGGGAGCTGTTTTTT
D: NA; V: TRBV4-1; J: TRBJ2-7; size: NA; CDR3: CASRPEAMDRSYEQYF; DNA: TGCGCCAGCAGGCCAGAAGCGATGGACAGAAGCTACGAGCAGTACTTC
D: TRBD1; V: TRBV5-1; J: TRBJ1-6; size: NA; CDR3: CASSRPSQGGRDSPLHF; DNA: TGCGCCAGCAGCCGACCATCACAAGGGGGCCGGGATTCACCCCTCCACTTT
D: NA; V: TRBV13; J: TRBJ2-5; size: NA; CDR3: CASSGGTEETQYF; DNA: TGTGCCAGCAGCGGCGGGACAGAAGAGACCCAGTACTTC
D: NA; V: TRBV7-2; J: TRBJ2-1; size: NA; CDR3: CASSLRQDHFNEQFF; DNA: TGTGCCAGCAGCTTGCGACAGGACCATTTCAATGAGCAGTTCTTC
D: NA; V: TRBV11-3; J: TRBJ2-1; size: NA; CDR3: CASSLAGQTYNEQFF; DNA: TGTGCCAGCAGCCTTGCCGGACAGACCTACAATGAGCAGTTCTTC
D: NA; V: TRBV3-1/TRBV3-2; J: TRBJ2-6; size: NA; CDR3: CASSQVSSSGANVLTF; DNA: TGTGCCAGCAGCCAAGTCTCCAGCTCTGGGGCCAACGTCCTGACTTTC
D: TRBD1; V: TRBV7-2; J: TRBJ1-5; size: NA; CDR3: CASSPRQGAGQPQHF; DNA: TGTGCCAGCAGCCCTAGACAGGGGGCGGGTCAGCCCCAGCATTTT
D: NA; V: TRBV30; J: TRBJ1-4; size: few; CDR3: CACNRVSNEKLFF; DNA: TGTGCCTGTAACAGGGTCTCTAATGAAAAACTGTTTTTT
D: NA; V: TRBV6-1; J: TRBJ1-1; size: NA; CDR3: CASSDWQEAFF; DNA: TGTGCCAGCAGTGATTGGCAAGAAGCTTTCTTT
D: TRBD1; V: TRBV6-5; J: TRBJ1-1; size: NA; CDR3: CATRQGAMNTEAFF; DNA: TGTGCCACTAGACAGGGTGCCATGAACACTGAAGCTTTCTTT
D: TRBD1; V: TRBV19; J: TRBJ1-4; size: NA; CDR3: CASSLRDRPEKLFF; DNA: TGTGCCAGTAGTCTCCGGGACAGACCTGAAAAACTGTTTTTT
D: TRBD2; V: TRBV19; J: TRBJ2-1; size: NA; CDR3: CASSIGRTRGNEQFF; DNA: TGTGCCAGTAGTATAGGCAGGACTAGGGGCAATGAGCAGTTCTTC
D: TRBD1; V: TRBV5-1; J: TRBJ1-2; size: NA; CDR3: CASSIGQGAGYTF; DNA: TGCGCCAGCAGCATAGGACAGGGTGCTGGCTACACCTTC
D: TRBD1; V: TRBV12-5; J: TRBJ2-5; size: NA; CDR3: CASGRTGTLQETQYF; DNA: TGTGCTAGTGGTCGGACAGGGACCTTGCAAGAGACCCAGTACTTC
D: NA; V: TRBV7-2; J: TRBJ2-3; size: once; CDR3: CASSPRQGTDTQYF; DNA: TGTGCCAGCAGCCCCCGGCAGGGGACAGATACGCAGTATTTT
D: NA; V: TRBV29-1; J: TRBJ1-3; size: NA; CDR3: CSVGGTGSNTIYF; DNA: TGCAGCGTTGGTGGCACGGGGAGCAACACCATATATTTT
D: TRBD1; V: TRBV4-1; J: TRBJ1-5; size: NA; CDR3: CASSKGTGSAQPQHF; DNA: TGCGCCAGCAGCAAAGGGACAGGGTCTGCTCAGCCCCAGCATTTT
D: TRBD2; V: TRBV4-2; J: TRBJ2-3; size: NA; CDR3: CASSQNTGTSGNTDTQYF; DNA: TGTGCCAGCAGCCAGAATACCGGGACTAGCGGTAACACAGATACGCAGTATTTT
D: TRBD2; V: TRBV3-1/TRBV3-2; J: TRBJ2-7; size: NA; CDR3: CASSQGIAGIPYEQYF; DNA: TGTGCCAGCAGCCAGGGAATAGCGGGGATTCCCTACGAGCAGTACTTC
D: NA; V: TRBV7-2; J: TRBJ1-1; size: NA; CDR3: CASGTTPDTEAFF; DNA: TGTGCCAGCGGAACTACACCGGACACTGAAGCTTTCTTT
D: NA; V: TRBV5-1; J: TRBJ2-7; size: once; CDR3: CASSRRAGEGHEQYF; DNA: TGCGCCAGCAGCCGGCGGGCAGGGGAAGGTCACGAGCAGTACTTC
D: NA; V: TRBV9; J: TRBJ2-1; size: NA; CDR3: CASSVAVSLRQYNEQFF; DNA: TGTGCCAGCAGCGTAGCCGTAAGTTTAAGACAGTACAATGAGCAGTTCTTC
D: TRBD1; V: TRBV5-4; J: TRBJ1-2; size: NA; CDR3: CASSLADRGIYGYTF; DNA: TGTGCCAGCAGCTTAGCAGACAGGGGGATCTATGGCTACACCTTC
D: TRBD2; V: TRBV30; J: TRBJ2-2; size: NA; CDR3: CAWSVRGGGTNTGELFF; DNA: TGTGCCTGGAGTGTCCGGGGCGGGGGGACCAACACCGGGGAGCTGTTTTTT
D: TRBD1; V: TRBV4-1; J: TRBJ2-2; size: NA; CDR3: CASSWTGGDTGELFF; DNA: TGCGCCAGCAGCTGGACAGGGGGTGACACCGGGGAGCTGTTTTTT
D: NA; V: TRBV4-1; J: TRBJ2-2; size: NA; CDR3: CASSHSGSGEPGELFF; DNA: TGCGCCAGCAGCCACTCTGGGTCAGGGGAACCCGGGGAGCTGTTTTTT
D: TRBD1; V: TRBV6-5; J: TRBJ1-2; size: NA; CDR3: CASSTWTGRVSGYTF; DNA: TGTGCCAGCAGTACGTGGACAGGGAGGGTTTCTGGCTACACCTTC
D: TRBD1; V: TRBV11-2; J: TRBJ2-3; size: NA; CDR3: CASSRTSGTGSDTQYF; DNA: TGTGCCAGCAGCCGTACCTCCGGGACAGGGTCAGATACGCAGTATTTT
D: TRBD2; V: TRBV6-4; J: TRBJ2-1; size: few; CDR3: CASASGTSGYNEQFF; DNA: TGTGCCAGCGCCTCCGGGACTAGCGGCTACAATGAGCAGTTCTTC
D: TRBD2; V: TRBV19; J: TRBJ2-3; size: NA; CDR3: CASSVSGSADTQYF; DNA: TGTGCCAGTAGCGTTAGCGGGAGTGCAGATACGCAGTATTTT
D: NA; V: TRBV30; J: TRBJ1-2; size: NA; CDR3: CAWSAGYGYTF; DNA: TGTGCCTGGAGCGCGGGATATGGCTACACCTTC
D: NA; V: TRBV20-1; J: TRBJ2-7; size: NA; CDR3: CSASGSGEGEGQYF; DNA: TGCAGTGCTAGTGGGAGCGGGGAGGGGGAAGGACAGTACTTC
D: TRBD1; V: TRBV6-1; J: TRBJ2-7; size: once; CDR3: CASSERWDRGGEQYF; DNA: TGTGCCAGCAGTGAACGTTGGGACAGGGGTGGAGAGCAGTACTTC
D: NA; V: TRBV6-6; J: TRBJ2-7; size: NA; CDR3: CASSYSMGGGMDEQYF; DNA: TGTGCCAGCAGTTACTCGATGGGGGGAGGAATGGACGAGCAGTACTTC
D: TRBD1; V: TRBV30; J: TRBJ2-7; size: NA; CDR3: CAWSNFQTGGAYEQYF; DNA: TGTGCCTGGAGTAACTTCCAGACAGGGGGAGCCTACGAGCAGTACTTC
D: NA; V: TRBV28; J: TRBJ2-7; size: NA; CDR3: CASSLDGHSYEQYF; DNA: TGTGCCAGCAGTTTAGATGGACATTCCTACGAGCAGTACTTC
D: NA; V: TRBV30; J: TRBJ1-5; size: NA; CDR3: CAWSASGVMGNQPQHF; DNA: TGTGCCTGGAGTGCCTCCGGGGTGATGGGCAATCAGCCCCAGCATTTT
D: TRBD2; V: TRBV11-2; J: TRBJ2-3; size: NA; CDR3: CASSRTSGGGPDTQYF; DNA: TGTGCCAGCAGCCGGACTAGCGGGGGGGGCCCAGATACGCAGTATTTT